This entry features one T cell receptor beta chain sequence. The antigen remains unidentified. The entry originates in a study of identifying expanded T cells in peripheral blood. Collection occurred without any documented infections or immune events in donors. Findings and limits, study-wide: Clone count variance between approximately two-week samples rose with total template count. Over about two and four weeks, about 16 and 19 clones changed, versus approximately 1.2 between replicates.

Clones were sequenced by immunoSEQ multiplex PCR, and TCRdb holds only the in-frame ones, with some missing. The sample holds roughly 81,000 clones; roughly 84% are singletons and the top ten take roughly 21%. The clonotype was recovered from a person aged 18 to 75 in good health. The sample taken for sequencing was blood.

CDR3 in amino acids: CASSRHELSTEAFF. In DNA form, the CDR3 reads TGTGCCAGCAGCCGACACGAGCTAAGCACTGAAGCTTTCTTT. This rearrangement joins TRBV7-8 to TRBJ1-1; D uncertain. CDR3 length: 14 amino acids. V was shortened by 5 bases and J by 4 bases, with 14 bases between the two germline ends. Germline V gives CDR1 SGHVS, CDR2 FQNEAQ.